Shown below are 11 T cell receptor beta chains from a single sample sequenced in a study of metastatic and nonmetastatic thyroid tumors (dated by TCRdb to 2019 to 2021). None of the patients had been given any treatment before thyroid surgery. The library came from PCR. The reads were generated on an Illumina HiSeq 4000. TCRdb reran the public reads through fastp at Q25 and MiXCR, keeping productive beta chains. This sample comprises 15,000 to 20,000 clones, 25% to 35% of them detected only once. The ten largest clonotypes hold over 9.5% of the sample. Sequencing used tumor tissue. These TCRs come from a female donor with papillary thyroid cancer or a benign thyroid nodule (not recorded which). Some clones in this sample may be carry-over from other donors' samples.

This clone appeared many times. A much larger clone sits a single nucleotide away, making a read error possible. The chain recombines TRBV28 with TRBJ2-7; either TRBD1 or TRBD2 may supply D (6 bases each). Germline lookup yields CDR1 MDHEN and CDR2 SYDVKM. The length of the CDR3 is 14 residues. CDR3 nucleotides: TGTGTCAGCAGATCGGGGGCAGCGGACTACGAGCAGTACTTC. As protein: CVSRSGAADYEQYF.

The chain couples TRBV9 to TRBJ2-2, with TRBD2 matching over 8 bases. The CDR3 sequence is 16 residues long. CDR1 is SGDLS, CDR2 YYNGEE, per germline. V shed 4 bases and J 2 bases; nucleotides not matched to a gene: 7. The CDR3 nucleotides read TGTGCCAGCAGCTCGAGTAGCGGGGACAACACCGGGGAGCTGTTTTTT. It specifies CASSSSSGDNTGELFF.

In its sample, this clone was seen a few times. The chain uses TRBV6-5 and TRBJ1-2; D gene ambiguous. The V and J ends lost 9 bases and 2 bases respectively, with 7 bases between them. Looked up from germline, CDR1 is MNHEY and CDR2 is SVGAGI. The length of the CDR3 is 11 residues. CDR3 nucleotide sequence: TGTGCCAGAAGATTAAACTATGGCTACACCTTC. Amino acid sequence: CARRLNYGYTF.

The gene calls are TRBV3-1 and TRBJ2-7, with D unclear. Trimming removed 1 base at V and 3 bases at J, with 4 bases between. Germline V gene sequence: CDR1 LGHDT, CDR2 YNNKEL (reference sequence). CDR3 length: 12 residues. CDR3 DNA: TGTGCCAGCAGCCAAGGTGACTACGAGCAGTACTTC. Protein product: CASSQGDYEQYF.

This clone was seen repeatedly, ten times or more. This chain links TRBV3-1 with TRBJ2-1; 7 bases are shared with TRBD2. Trimming removed 0 bases from V and 6 bases from J; junction bases left unmatched: 8. Germline V CDR1 and CDR2: LGHDT, YNNKEL (reference sequence). The CDR3 contains 16 residues. The CDR3 is CASSQELAGALNEQFF. CDR3 DNA: TGTGCCAGCAGCCAAGAACTCGCGGGAGCTCTCAATGAGCAGTTCTTC.

V usage is TRBV2 and J usage is TRBJ2-2, with 13 bases matching TRBD2. After removal of 6 bases from V and 7 bases from J, the junction contained 8 bases not matched to a gene. The length of the CDR3 is 16 residues. The germline CDR1 and CDR2 sequences are SNHLY and FYNNEI. The CDR3 coding sequence is TGTGCCAGCAGCGTACTAGCGGGGGGGCCTGGCGGGGAGCTGTTTTTT. This encodes CASSVLAGGPGGELFF.

This clone has just a few counts. The chain has TRBV28 and TRBJ2-7, with TRBD1 matching over 9 bases. This CDR3 spans 13 amino acids. The ends lost 5 bases at V and 9 bases at J; junction bases unmatched: 8. Germline CDR1 MDHEN, CDR2 SYDVKM. As DNA, the CDR3 is TGTGCCAGCAGTCCGGGGACAGGGTCGGTGCAGTACTTC. Encoded protein: CASSPGTGSVQYF.

This clone showed up many times. At one end, the junction sequence differs from germline, possibly due to a read error. The same CDR3 arises from other DNA sequences in this sample as well. The gene calls are TRBV20-1 and TRBJ1-3; unclear D gene. The length of the CDR3 is 14 residues. Germline assignment: CDR1 DFQATT and CDR2 SNEGSKA (reference sequence). Here the CDR3 reads CSARDKETGNTIYF. DNA of the CDR3: TGCAGCGCTAGAGACAAGGAGACTGGAAACACCATATATTTT.

This clone was seen more than once but under ten times. The chain combines TRBV19 with TRBJ2-6; 9 bases align to TRBD1. Germline CDR1 LNHDA, CDR2 SQIVND (reference sequence). This CDR3 region has 15 residues. The trim removed 6 bases at V and 1 base at J, leaving 1 base unmatched. The CDR3 DNA reads TGTGCCAGTAGGGACAGGGGATCTGGGGCCAACGTCCTGACTTTC. Its translation is CASRDRGSGANVLTF.

This chain connects TRBV20-1 to TRBJ2-7, with D tentatively TRBD1 (8 bases). The CDR3 covers 15 residues. Germline lookup yields CDR1 DFQATT and CDR2 SNEGSKA (reference sequence). The V end lost 6 bases, the J end lost 0 bases, and 18 bases lay between the germline ends. For the CDR3, the DNA is TGCAGTGCCAGGGGGCTAGCGGACTCCTCCTACGAGCAGTACTTC. As protein: CSARGLADSSYEQYF.

The chain carries TRBV12-3 or TRBV12-4 and TRBJ1-4, with D possibly being TRBD1 (5 bases). The V and J ends lost 1 base and 8 bases respectively, with 8 bases between them. This CDR3 comprises 13 residues. The CDR3 spells CASSLGRAEKLFF. The CDR3 nucleotides are TGTGCCAGCAGTTTAGGCAGGGCGGAAAAACTGTTTTTT.